These 9 T cell receptor beta chains originate from one sample sequenced in a study of cytomegalovirus exposure and HLA in healthy donors. 13 Jbeta primers and 60 Vbeta primers were used for the PCR. The table came from immunoSEQ multiplex PCR; TCRdb's copy has only in-frame clones and leaves some out. This sample yields about 19,000 clones, of which approximately 80% are seen a single time; 20% to 25% belongs to the top ten. Material: PBMCs. Source of these receptors: a human donor in good health.

The chain links TRBV5-1 to TRBJ2-3; perhaps TRBD2 as D (5 bases). The CDR3 has 15 residues. CDR1 SGHRS and CDR2 YFSETQ come from the germline V gene. Trimming took 3 bases from V and 2 from J, leaving 13 bases between them. CDR3 nucleotides: TGCGCCAGCAGCTCCCAGCGGACCTCCACAGATACGCAGTATTTT. Translating it yields CASSSQRTSTDTQYF.

The chain couples TRBV4-2 to TRBJ2-3; 8 bases match TRBD2. The junction had 12 bases not matched to a gene; V was cut back by 3 bases and J by 4 bases. Germline V gene data show CDR1 as LGHNA and CDR2 as YNFKEQ. The CDR3 contains 17 residues. The CDR3 loop reads CASSHYNSGEGADTQYF. CDR3 nucleotides: TGTGCCAGCAGCCATTATAATAGCGGGGAAGGGGCAGATACGCAGTATTTT.

The J gene is TRBJ2-1, the V gene TRBV6-5; D unresolved. This CDR3 has 15 amino acids. The V gene lost 5 bases and the J gene lost 1 base, with 12 bases spanning the gap. Germline CDR1 reads MNHEY; CDR2 reads SVGAGI. The CDR3 is CASSTLLVSYNEQFF. In DNA, the CDR3 is TGTGCCAGCAGTACCTTACTTGTTTCCTACAATGAGCAGTTCTTC.

This chain joins TRBV19 and TRBJ1-3; TRBD1 agrees at 7 bases. Losses at the gene ends were 5 bases for V and 4 bases for J; bases not matched to a gene: 5. The CDR3 has 14 residues. Germline CDR1 LNHDA, CDR2 SQIVND (reference sequence). CDR3: CASSPDREGNTIYF. CDR3 sequence (DNA): TGTGCCAGTAGTCCCGACAGGGAAGGAAACACCATATATTTT.

The genes are TRBV13 and TRBJ1-6; no definite D call. This CDR3 has 16 amino acids. V was pared by 0 bases and J by 9 bases, with 15 bases between. CDR1 is PRHDT, CDR2 FYEKMQ, per germline (reference sequence). The CDR3: CASSLGGEGHGSPLHF. CDR3 sequence (DNA): TGTGCCAGCAGCTTAGGCGGAGAGGGTCACGGTTCACCCCTCCACTTT. The whole variable domain, filled in from reference TRBV13 and TRBJ1-6, reads AAGVIQSPRHLIKEKRETATLKCYPIPRHDTVYWYQQGPGQDPQFLISFYEKMQSDKGSIPDRFSAQQFSDYHSELNMSSLELGDSALYFCASSLGGEGHGSPLHFGNGTRLTVT.

This chain connects TRBV15 to TRBJ1-5; perhaps TRBD1 as D (5 bases). V lost 3 bases to trimming and J lost 6 bases, with 18 bases between them. The CDR3 runs to 16 residues. Germline lookup yields CDR1 LNHNV and CDR2 YYDKDF (reference sequence). The CDR3 sequence: CATSRREGQSGQPQHF. In DNA, the CDR3 is TGTGCCACCAGCAGGAGGGAGGGGCAGTCCGGTCAGCCCCAGCATTTT.

The rearrangement uses TRBV6-4 and TRBJ2-3; D uncertain. CDR1 MRHNA and CDR2 SNTAGT come from the germline V gene. The CDR3 is 13 residues long. V was trimmed by 2 bases and J by 4 bases, leaving 7 bases between them. The CDR3 DNA follows: TGTGCCAGCAGTGACAGATACTCAGATACGCAGTATTTT. The encoded protein is CASSDRYSDTQYF.

This chain uses TRBV27 with TRBJ1-2, with a tentative D call TRBD1 (5 bases). CDR1 and CDR2 (germline): MNHEY, SMNVEV (reference sequence). CDR3 length: 16 residues. The V gene lost 0 bases and the J gene lost 1 base, with 12 bases spanning the gap. For the CDR3, the DNA is TGTGCCAGCAGTTTATCCGCGGGGCAGGGTAACTATGGCTACACCTTC. It is translated as CASSLSAGQGNYGYTF.

The rearrangement links TRBV14 to TRBJ1-3, with 12 bases lining up with TRBD1. Per germline, CDR1 SGHDN and CDR2 FVKESK. The V and J ends lost 1 base and 2 bases, in that order; junction bases with no gene match: 6. This CDR3 is 18 amino acids long. Written as DNA, the CDR3 is TGTGCCAGCAGCCAAGGGGACAGGGGGCGAAGAACTGGAAACACCATATATTTT. Amino acid sequence: CASSQGDRGRRTGNTIYF.